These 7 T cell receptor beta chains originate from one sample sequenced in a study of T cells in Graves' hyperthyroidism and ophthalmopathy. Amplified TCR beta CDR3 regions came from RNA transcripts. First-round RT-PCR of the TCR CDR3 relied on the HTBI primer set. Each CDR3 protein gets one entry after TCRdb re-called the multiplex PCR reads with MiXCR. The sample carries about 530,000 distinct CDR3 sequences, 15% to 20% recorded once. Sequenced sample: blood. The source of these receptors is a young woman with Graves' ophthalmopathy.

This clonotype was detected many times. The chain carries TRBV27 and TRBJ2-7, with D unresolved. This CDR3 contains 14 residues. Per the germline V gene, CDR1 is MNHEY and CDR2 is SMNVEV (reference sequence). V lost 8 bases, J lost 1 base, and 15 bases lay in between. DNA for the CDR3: TGTGCCAGCGCAGCCGCGTTTGGGTCCTACGAGCAGTACTTC. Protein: CASAAAFGSYEQYF.

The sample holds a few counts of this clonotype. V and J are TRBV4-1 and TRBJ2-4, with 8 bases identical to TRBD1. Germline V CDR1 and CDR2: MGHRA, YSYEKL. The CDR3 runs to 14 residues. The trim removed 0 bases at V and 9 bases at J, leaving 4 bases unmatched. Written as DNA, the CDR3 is TGCGCCAGCAGCCAAGAAGAGGACAGGGCCATTCAGTACTTC. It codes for CASSQEEDRAIQYF.

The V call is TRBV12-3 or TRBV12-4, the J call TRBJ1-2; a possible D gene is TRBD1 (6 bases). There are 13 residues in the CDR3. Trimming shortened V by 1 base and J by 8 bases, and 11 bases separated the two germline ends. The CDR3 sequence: CASSLGRGDGYTF. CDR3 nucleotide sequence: TGTGCCAGCAGTTTAGGCAGGGGCGACGGCTACACCTTC.

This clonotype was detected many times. The CDR3 protein is CASSSEGQGREQFF. The CDR3 DNA reads as TGTGCCAGCAGTTCCGAAGGACAGGGACGTGAGCAGTTCTTC. V is TRBV6-5 and J is TRBJ2-1; 8 bases are a match to TRBD1. The V gene's germline CDR1 is MNHEY and CDR2 SVGAGI. The trim removed 4 bases at V and 9 bases at J, leaving 8 bases unmatched. The length of the CDR3 is 14 residues.

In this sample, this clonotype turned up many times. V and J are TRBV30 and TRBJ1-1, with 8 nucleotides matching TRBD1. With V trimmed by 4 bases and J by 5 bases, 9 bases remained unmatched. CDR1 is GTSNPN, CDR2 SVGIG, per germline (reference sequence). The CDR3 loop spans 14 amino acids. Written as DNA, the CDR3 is TGTGCCTGGAATCCGGGACAGGTCACTACTGAAGCTTTCTTT. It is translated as CAWNPGQVTTEAFF.

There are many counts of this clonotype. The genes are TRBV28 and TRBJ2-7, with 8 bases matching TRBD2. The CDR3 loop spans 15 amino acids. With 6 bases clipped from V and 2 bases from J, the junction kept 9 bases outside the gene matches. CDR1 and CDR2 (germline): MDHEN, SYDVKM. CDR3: CASSLGTSGTYEQYF. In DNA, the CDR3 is TGTGCCAGCAGCCTAGGGACTAGTGGAACCTACGAGCAGTACTTC.

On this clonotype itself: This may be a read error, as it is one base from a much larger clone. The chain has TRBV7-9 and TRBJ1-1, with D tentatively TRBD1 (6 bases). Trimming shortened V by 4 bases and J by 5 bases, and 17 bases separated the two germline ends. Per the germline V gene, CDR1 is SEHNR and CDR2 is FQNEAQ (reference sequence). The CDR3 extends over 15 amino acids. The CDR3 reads CASSWREGEGTEAFF. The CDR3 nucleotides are TGTGCCAGCAGCTGGCGGGAGGGGGAAGGAACTGAAGCTTTCTTT. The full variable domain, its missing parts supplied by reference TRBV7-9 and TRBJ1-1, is DTGVSQNPRHKITKRGQNVTFRCDPISEHNRLYWYRQTLGQGPEFLTYFQNEAQLEKSRLLSDRFSAERPKGSFSTLEIQRTEQGDSAMYLCASSWREGEGTEAFFGQGTRLTVV.